This T cell receptor (beta chain) emerged from a study of T cell responses to AZD1222 COVID-19 vaccine. The CDR3 is 15 residues long. Germline loops: CDR1 SGHRS, CDR2 YFSETQ. The germline V and J ends were trimmed by 0 bases and 0 bases, with 9 bases remaining between them. Libraries were prepared by immunoSEQ multiplex PCR; TCRdb keeps only in-frame clonotypes and omits some of them. The data contain under 130,000 clones, around nine tenths of them singletons. The chain carries TRBV5-1 and TRBJ1-2; no reliable D call. Sequenced material: peripheral blood, taken on day 0 of AZD1222 vaccination. This TCR came from an adult in good health. Written as DNA, the CDR3 is TGCGCCAGCAGCTTGGTTGAGGGATCTAACTATGGCTACACCTTC. Translated: CASSLVEGSNYGYTF.